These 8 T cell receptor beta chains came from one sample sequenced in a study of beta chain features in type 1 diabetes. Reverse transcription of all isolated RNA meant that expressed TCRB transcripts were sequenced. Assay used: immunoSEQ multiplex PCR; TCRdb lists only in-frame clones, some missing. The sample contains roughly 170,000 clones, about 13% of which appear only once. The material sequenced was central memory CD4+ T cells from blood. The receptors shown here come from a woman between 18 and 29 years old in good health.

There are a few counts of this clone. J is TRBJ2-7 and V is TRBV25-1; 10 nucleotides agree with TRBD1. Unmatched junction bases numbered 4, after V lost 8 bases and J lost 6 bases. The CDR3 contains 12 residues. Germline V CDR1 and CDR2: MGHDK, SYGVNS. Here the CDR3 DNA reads TGTGCCAGCTCGGACAGGGGGGCCGAGCAGTACTTC. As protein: CASSDRGAEQYF.

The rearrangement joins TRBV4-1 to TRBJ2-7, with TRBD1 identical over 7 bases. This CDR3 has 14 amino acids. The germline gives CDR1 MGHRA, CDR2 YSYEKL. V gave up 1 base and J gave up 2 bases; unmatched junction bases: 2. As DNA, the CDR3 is TGCGCCAGCAGCCAAGGCCAGGGGGCCTACGAGCAGTACTTC. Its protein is CASSQGQGAYEQYF.

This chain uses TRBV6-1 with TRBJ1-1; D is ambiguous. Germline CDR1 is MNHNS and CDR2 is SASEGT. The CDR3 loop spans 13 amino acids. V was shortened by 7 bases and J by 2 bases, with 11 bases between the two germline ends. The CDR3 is CASIGQVNTEAFF. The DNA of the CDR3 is TGTGCCAGCATTGGCCAGGTAAACACTGAAGCTTTCTTT.

CDR3 amino acids: CASSLGGGEPLRADTQYF. The CDR3 coding sequence is TGTGCCAGCAGCTTAGGAGGGGGCGAACCCCTCAGGGCAGATACGCAGTATTTT. V is TRBV7-2 and J is TRBJ2-3, with 7 bases fitting TRBD1. Trimming took 1 base from V and 4 from J; bases not matched to a gene: 14. CDR1 and CDR2 (germline): SGHTA, FQGNSA. The CDR3 sequence is 18 residues long.

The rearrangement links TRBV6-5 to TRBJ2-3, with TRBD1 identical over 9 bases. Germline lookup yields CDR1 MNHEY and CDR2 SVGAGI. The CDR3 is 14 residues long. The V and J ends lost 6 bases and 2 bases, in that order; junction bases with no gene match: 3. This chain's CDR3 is CASRGTGPTDTQYF. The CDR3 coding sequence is TGTGCCAGCAGAGGGACAGGGCCCACAGATACGCAGTATTTT.

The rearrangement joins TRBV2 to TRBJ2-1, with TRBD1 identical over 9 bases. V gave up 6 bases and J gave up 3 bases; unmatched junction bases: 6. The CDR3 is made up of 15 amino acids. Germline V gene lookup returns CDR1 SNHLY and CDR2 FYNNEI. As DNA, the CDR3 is TGTGCCAGCAGGGCAGACAGGGGGTTCTACAATGAGCAGTTCTTC. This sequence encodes CASRADRGFYNEQFF.

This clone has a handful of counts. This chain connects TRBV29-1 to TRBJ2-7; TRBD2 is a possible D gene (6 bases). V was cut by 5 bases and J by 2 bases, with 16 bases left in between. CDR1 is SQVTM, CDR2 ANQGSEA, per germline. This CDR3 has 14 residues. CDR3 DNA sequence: TGCAGCGTTCAAATACCGGGACTGACCTACGAGCAGTACTTC. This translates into CSVQIPGLTYEQYF.

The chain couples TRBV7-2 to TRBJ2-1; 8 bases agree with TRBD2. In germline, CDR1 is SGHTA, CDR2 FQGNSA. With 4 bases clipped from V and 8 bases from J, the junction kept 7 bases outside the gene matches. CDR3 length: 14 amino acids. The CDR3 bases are TGTGCCAGCAGCTCCGGGACTAGTAGGGATGAGCAGTTCTTC. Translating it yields CASSSGTSRDEQFF.